This TCR beta chain was sequenced during a study of cytomegalovirus exposure and HLA in healthy donors (dated by TCRdb to about 2017). A note on the overall study: According to an earlier analysis of a few hundred of the donors, about 179 million T cells yielded 100 million or so unique TCR beta sequences and 276 Gb of sequence data. About 310 gigabases of sequencing data and roughly 90 million unique TCR sequences were included in an early release covering 500 to 750 HLA-typed donors. Among the roughly 400 genotyped donors, about 83% belonged to the genetic ancestry cluster associated with self-reported Caucasian donors. The study aimed to test whether signatures of past pathogen exposure could be identified by cataloging public T cell receptors. Using immunosequencing, the study profiled T cell repertoires from 500 to 800 subjects and related those repertoires to cytomegalovirus serostatus. Besides the first cohort of roughly 700 subjects, a separate validation cohort made up of 95 to 150 different subjects was used. To predict cytomegalovirus infection status, the study combined high-throughput TCR immunosequencing, statistical association of individual TCRs with disease status, and machine learning. In a later analysis, previously published TCR beta repertoires from 666 donors were re-analyzed and high-resolution HLA genotyping was added so that TCR occurrence patterns could be studied. The later analysis used no new phenotypic data to find candidate immune exposures, relying instead on TCR beta sequences and their occurrence across donors. An earlier analysis of around 540 of the donors applied high-throughput TCR beta sequencing to assess whether each TCR beta V gene segment acted as functional or pseudogenic. Donor age, sex, ethnicity and CMV serostatus were collected together with the repertoire data. A later genetic analysis took genome-wide SNP genotypes for about 55% of the roughly 670 donors and used that subset as a discovery cohort. Every discovery cohort repertoire had been produced on one sequencing platform. HLA typing included class I and class II loci at four-digit resolution. Typing coverage varied by locus: roughly 620-640 donors for A, B, C, DRB1 and DQB1; around 560 for DQA1; some 610 for DPA1; 400 to 480 for DPB1. Four to six DR-DQ haplotypes were handled as single units for association and clustering, since linkage in the cohort was strong. Among a few hundred genotyped donors of the cohort, an average of about 240,000 unique TCR beta nucleotide sequences were sequenced per donor, about a sixth of them non-productive. On the study overall, not on this receptor specifically: Most TCR sequences were seen in very few donors, while some public TCRs were found in many individuals. In a later analysis, several top co-occurrence clusters were reported to appear linked to parvovirus B19, influenza, CMV and Epstein-Barr virus. In both the original and validation cohorts, the classifier was reported to diagnose cytomegalovirus status with high specificity and sensitivity. HLA typing was unavailable for some donors at each locus, so association tests used only the typed subset. A later analysis found that HLA-associated TCR beta chains were more clonally expanded and had lower generation probabilities than equally common non-associated chains. A further reported finding was that TCR beta sequences accurately predicted the HLA-A and HLA-B alleles for most subjects in the first cohort. Most CMV-associated TCR beta chains appeared to be HLA-restricted in a later analysis, and the HLA associations seemed to be driven largely by CMV exposure. A later genetic analysis associated a missense DCLRE1C variant with V-gene and J-gene trimming of TCR beta chains, and an independent cohort replicated the association. This cohort had only TCR beta chains sequenced, and the lack of alpha or paired-chain data limited which features could be detected. When HLA alleles, especially DR and DQ, strongly co-occurred, attributing TCR associations to individual alleles was difficult. A later analysis found that TCR association rates varied across HLA loci, with DRB1 alleles showing the most associated TCRs and HLA-C alleles the fewest. The authors suggested that the approach could potentially be generalized to other disease states and immunological phenotypes. CMV serostatus was the only immune exposure information available for the cohort. Because the 87-base-pair reads could not distinguish some IMGT-functional V segments, including TRBV6-2 and TRBV6-3, those segments were excluded. A cluster of highly shared sequence variants was judged likely to represent a technical artifact of the sequencing pipeline. An earlier analysis of approximately 600 of the donors showed that most TCR beta V segments appeared in productive rearrangements either about 87% or about 30% of the time, which broadly matched IMGT annotations. Linkage disequilibrium might explain the correlated functional status among segregating V segments, but an unknown experimental factor could not be ruled out. Roughly uniform sequencing depth across donors was assumed in presence/absence analyses, although this assumption may not hold. At a false discovery rate of 0.05, a later analysis linked about 16,000 TCR beta sequences to specific HLA alleles. Compared with the 666-donor mean, donors in an Asian-associated ancestry cluster had fewer N-insertions in productive TCRs, according to a later genetic analysis. The study listed approximately 150 TCR beta chains as associated with cytomegalovirus. In vitro tests confirmed that a few of the cytomegalovirus-associated TCR beta chains recognize cytomegalovirus antigens. The earlier analysis of almost 600 of the donors excluded about 16 rarely observed V segments, including chromosome 9 orphons, because counts were too low.

Library preparation employed the immunoSEQ multiplex PCR assay. For the multiplex PCR, a mixture combining 60 forward primers for TCR Vbeta segments and 13 reverse primers for TCR Jbeta segments was used. The CDR3 region of rearranged TCR beta genes was amplified from genomic DNA by a multiplex PCR assay. The Illumina HiSeq System was used to sequence the amplified TCR beta libraries as 87-base-pair reads. The paper's data handling went like this. A later analysis counted about 82 million unique TCR beta chains across the 650 to 800 repertoires, and approximately 11 million of these chains were shared by at least two donors. Raw reads were error-corrected and collapsed into unique sequences by a nearest-neighbor algorithm in which closely related sequences were merged to remove PCR and sequencing errors. CDR3 sequences were aligned to IMGT reference sequences to assign V, D and J gene segments. Each retained sequence needed at least a six-nucleotide match to both a V gene segment and a J gene segment. A rearrangement counted as productive if the CDR3 had no stop codons and remained in frame with V and J, and every other rearrangement counted as non-productive. Following IMGT convention, CDR3 was defined as the stretch from the second conserved V-encoded cysteine to the conserved J-encoded phenylalanine. In an earlier analysis of 587 of the donors, sequences lacking an unambiguous match to a single V gene segment were excluded. In an earlier analysis of approximately 560 of the donors, a V segment was called functional when productive rearrangements were above 56.7%, and segregating when the standard deviation between donors exceeded 5%. To diagnose cytomegalovirus status from the catalog of TCR beta chain sequences, a statistical classification framework was built. In a later analysis, V and J genes were assigned by comparing TCR nucleotide sequences against IMGT/GENE-DB human TR gene sequences. In a later analysis, CDR3 sequences and most-parsimonious VDJ recombination scenarios were assigned using the TCRdist pipeline. In a later analysis, each TCR beta chain was defined by its CDR3 amino acid sequence together with its V-gene family, and reads lacking a unique V-gene family were excluded. A later analysis removed 550 to 700 highly shared, low-generation-probability nucleotide sequences to deal with suspected cross-contamination and a sequencing artifact. A later analysis calculated a clonal expansion index for each public chain from normalized within-repertoire ranks of inferred template counts. In a later analysis, generation probabilities were computed with a VDJ recombination model fitted to out-of-frame rearrangements, and the resulting probabilities were checked against IGoR. In a later analysis, hypergeometric tests were used to score TCR-TCR, TCR-HLA and TCR-CMV co-occurrence, with a repertoire-size bias correction applied to TCR pairs. To estimate false discovery rates, a later analysis permuted the HLA or CMV assignments 20 times. In a later analysis, co-occurring TCRs were grouped with DBSCAN, and TCRdist sequence similarity was added when clustering was performed within HLA-allele-positive subsets. Repertoires with fewer than 30,000 or more than 120,000 public chains were left out of co-occurrence clustering, as were five repertoires with anomalous nucleotide sharing. This immuneACCESS table, as held by TCRdb, lists in-frame sequences with V and J called but not all clones. Of the missing ones, under half trace to an unresolved V gene in checked studies; the others have no known cause. V and J calls and clone size are copied from that table; D and trimming were computed from the DNA. The sample includes approximately 140,000 clones, with 79% observed a single time. Under 4% of the sample belongs to the ten largest clones.

The cohort consisted of 600 to 700 healthy bone marrow donors. All cohort members were sampled while nominally healthy, although unrecorded immune exposures were likely present. Of the 550 to 750 cohort members, some 270 had positive CMV serostatus and fewer than 400 had negative CMV serostatus, and CMV serostatus was not recorded for the donor. Each donor provided a peripheral blood sample, and peripheral blood mononuclear cells were used for TCR beta sequencing. Genomic DNA extraction from the blood cell samples was performed with the Qiagen DNeasy Blood Extraction Kit. Comment on this clone: Its antigen is not yet known. No base quality information exists; no much larger clone differs at one position.

Based on the germline V gene (reference sequence), the CDR1 and CDR2 sequences are LNHDA and SQIVND. The CDR3 holds 14 amino acids from the cysteine to the phenylalanine. The kept DNA is CDR3 alone, 42 bases in frame from the first base. Trimming costs V 8 bases and J 0 bases, and their ends lie 11 bases apart. The sequence joins TRBV19 to TRBJ1-3, and TRBD1 may be the D gene, going by 6 matching bases. The sequence was collected from a human donor in good health. Material: PBMCs. The base sequence is TGTGCCAGTTCTCACAGGGACTCTGGAAACACCATATATTTT. This gives the protein CASSHRDSGNTIYF.